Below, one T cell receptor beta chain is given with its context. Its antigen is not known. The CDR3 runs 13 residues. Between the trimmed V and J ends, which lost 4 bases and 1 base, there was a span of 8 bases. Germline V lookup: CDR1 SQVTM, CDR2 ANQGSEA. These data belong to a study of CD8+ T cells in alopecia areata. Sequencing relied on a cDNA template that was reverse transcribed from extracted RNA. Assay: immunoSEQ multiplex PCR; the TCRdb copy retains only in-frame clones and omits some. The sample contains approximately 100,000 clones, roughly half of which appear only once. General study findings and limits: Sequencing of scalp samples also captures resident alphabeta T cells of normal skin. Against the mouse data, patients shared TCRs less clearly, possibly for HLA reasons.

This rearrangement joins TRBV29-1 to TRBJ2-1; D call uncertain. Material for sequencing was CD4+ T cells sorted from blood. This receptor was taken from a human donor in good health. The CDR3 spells CSVGVLSYNEQFF. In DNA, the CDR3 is TGCAGCGTTGGAGTCCTATCCTACAATGAGCAGTTCTTC.